These 3 T cell receptor beta chains came from one sample sequenced in a study of CD8 T cells in ankylosing spondylitis. TCRdb independently ran MiXCR on the 5' RACE reads; one entry per CDR3 protein. The data contain some 240,000 distinct CDR3 sequences, roughly 18% of them singletons. The sequencing input was blood, either unsorted or a sorted T cell fraction (not recorded which). The receptors here all came from a male donor with ankylosing spondylitis or in good health (not recorded which).

A few counts support this clonotype. This sequence joins TRBV2 and TRBJ2-1; 10 nucleotides line up with TRBD2. V trimming: 5 bases; J trimming: 8 bases; junction bases outside the gene matches: 18. This CDR3 has 18 residues. Germline assignment: CDR1 SNHLY and CDR2 FYNNEI. The CDR3 protein is CASSTQGGGLAGVYEQFF. CDR3 nucleotide sequence: TGTGCCAGCAGTACTCAAGGGGGGGGTCTAGCGGGAGTCTATGAGCAGTTCTTC.

This clonotype was seen repeatedly, ten times or more. The chain combines TRBV4-1 with TRBJ2-1; D is ambiguous. CDR1 MGHRA and CDR2 YSYEKL come from the germline V gene. The CDR3 is 13 amino acids. V lost 1 base and J lost 8, with 9 bases in between. CDR3 residues: CASSQVKTHEQFF. The CDR3 DNA sequence: TGCGCCAGCAGCCAAGTGAAGACACATGAGCAGTTCTTC.

V usage is TRBV12-3 or TRBV12-4 and J usage is TRBJ2-7; D unclear. V lost 5 bases, J lost 6 bases, and 11 bases lay in between. The CDR3 is 12 amino acids. CDR3 region: CASSPTLLEQYF. DNA for the CDR3: TGTGCCAGCAGTCCTACCCTACTCGAGCAGTACTTC.